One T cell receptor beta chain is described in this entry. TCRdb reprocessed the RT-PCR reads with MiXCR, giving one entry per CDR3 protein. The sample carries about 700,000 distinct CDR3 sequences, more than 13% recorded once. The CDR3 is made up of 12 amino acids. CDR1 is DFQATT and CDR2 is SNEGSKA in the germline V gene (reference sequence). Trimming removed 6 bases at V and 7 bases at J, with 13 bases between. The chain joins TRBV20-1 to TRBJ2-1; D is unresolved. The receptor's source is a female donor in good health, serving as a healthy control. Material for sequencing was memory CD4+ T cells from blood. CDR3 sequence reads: CSAQGFRNEQFF. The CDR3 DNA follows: TGCAGTGCCCAAGGATTCCGGAATGAGCAGTTCTTC.